This note documents a single T cell receptor (beta chain) sequence. Its matching antigen is unknown. Indicated time point: persistent/refractory GD, antithyroid drugs over 5 years with positive TRAb. Preparation of the TCR library used RNA extracted from PBMCs. Construction of the TCR beta libraries employed iRepertoire HTBI primers in conjunction with Arm-PCR of CDR3 regions. A single record per CDR3 protein comes from TCRdb applying MiXCR to the multiplex PCR reads. Of fewer than 400,000 distinct CDR3 sequences listed, roughly 21% are singletons. From germline, CDR1 is SGHNT and CDR2 YYREEE (reference sequence). After removal of 3 bases from V and 4 bases from J, the junction contained 8 bases not matched to a gene. The CDR3 extends over 15 amino acids. This specimen comes from a study of regulatory T cells in long-lasting Graves disease. General study findings and limits: Those with persistent disease had in common more public clonotypes (about 2,500) than new patients (approximately 890).

The chain couples TRBV5-4 to TRBJ1-1; TRBD1 agrees at 8 bases. The TCR originated in a female donor with Graves disease. The source material was peripheral blood mononuclear cells (PBMCs), sampled when the disease was refractory, from a patient treated with antithyroid drugs. CDR3 protein: CASSSVDRGGTEAFF. The CDR3 DNA reads as TGTGCCAGCAGCTCGGTTGACAGGGGAGGCACTGAAGCTTTCTTT.